These 10 T cell receptor beta chains share one sample of origin, sequenced in a study of Tregs in tolerant kidney transplant recipients. Profiling relied on immunoSEQ multiplex PCR, and the TCRdb table lists in-frame clones only, not all of them. Counted here are around 85,000 clones, 80% to 95% occurring once; the ten biggest clones make up approximately 0.3%. The source was Tregs from blood, collected before the transplant. All receptors come from a human donor who received a combined kidney and bone marrow transplant.

The rearrangement joins TRBV4-2 to TRBJ1-1; D unresolved. Germline loops: CDR1 LGHNA, CDR2 YNFKEQ. The CDR3 sequence is 15 residues long. Trimming left V 1 base short and J 0 bases short, with 9 bases between. CDR3: CASSQVSTMNTEAFF. The CDR3 DNA reads as TGTGCCAGCAGCCAAGTAAGTACAATGAACACTGAAGCTTTCTTT.

This clone was recorded a few times. The V gene is TRBV28, the J gene TRBJ1-4; TRBD1 matches at 9 bases. J lost 7 bases, V lost 4 bases, and 4 bases had no gene match. This CDR3 contains 14 residues. Germline CDR1 and CDR2: MDHEN and SYDVKM. The DNA for the CDR3 is TGTGCCAGCAGTTCGGACAGGGGTTTTGAAAAACTGTTTTTT. Protein product: CASSSDRGFEKLFF.

This clone was recorded only once. The CDR3 bases are TGCGCCAGCAGCTTGGATGGCTCCCTCAGCACAGATACGCAGTATTTT. This sequence encodes CASSLDGSLSTDTQYF. This chain joins TRBV5-1 and TRBJ2-3; D gene ambiguous. The CDR3 covers 16 residues. V was cut by 0 bases and J by 0 bases, with 11 bases left in between. CDR1 and CDR2 from the germline V gene are SGHRS and YFSETQ.

The chain links TRBV11-1 to TRBJ1-3, with D hard to call. Trimming took 7 bases from V and 2 from J, leaving 15 bases between them. Germline V gene sequence: CDR1 SGHAT, CDR2 FQDESV (reference sequence). This CDR3 comprises 15 residues. The DNA of the CDR3 is TGTGCCAGCAACTCCGAAGTGGTCCCTGGAAACACCATATATTTT. Protein sequence: CASNSEVVPGNTIYF.

The chain recombines TRBV28 with TRBJ1-4, with TRBD1 matching 7 bases. The CDR3 covers 15 residues. Germline values: CDR1 MDHEN, CDR2 SYDVKM. Losses at the gene ends were 6 bases for V and 3 bases for J; bases not matched to a gene: 7. The CDR3 protein is CASRTGLWANEKLFF. The DNA for the CDR3 is TGTGCCAGCAGGACAGGGCTTTGGGCTAATGAAAAACTGTTTTTT.

The genes are TRBV2 and TRBJ2-1; D possibly corresponds to TRBD2 (5 bases). This CDR3 is 14 amino acids long. Germline assignment: CDR1 SNHLY and CDR2 FYNNEI. Trimming left V 7 bases short and J 0 bases short, with 10 bases between. CDR3 DNA sequence: TGTGCCAGCAAAGCGGATAGCTCCTACAATGAGCAGTTCTTC. This translates into CASKADSSYNEQFF.

J is TRBJ2-5 and V is TRBV19, with 7 positions matching TRBD2. V shed 4 bases, J shed 0 bases, and the junction held 2 bases outside the gene matches. The CDR3 loop spans 14 amino acids. CDR1 LNHDA and CDR2 SQIVND come from the germline V gene (reference sequence). CDR3: CASSTGTNQETQYF. As DNA, the CDR3 is TGTGCCAGTAGTACTGGGACTAACCAAGAGACCCAGTACTTC.

This clone was observed once. As DNA, the CDR3 is TGTGCCAGCAGCTTAGACGGGAGCTCCTACAATGAGCAGTTCTTC. This gives the protein CASSLDGSSYNEQFF. The rearrangement joins TRBV11-2 to TRBJ2-1, with D possibly TRBD2 on 6 matching bases. Germline V gives CDR1 SGHAT, CDR2 FQNNGV. CDR3 length: 15 amino acids. The V end lost 0 bases, the J end lost 0 bases, and 6 bases lay between the germline ends.

CDR3 amino acids: CASSEIGQGNYGYTF. The CDR3 region has the DNA TGTGCCAGCAGTGAGATAGGACAGGGGAACTATGGCTACACCTTC. The V call is TRBV2, the J call TRBJ1-2, with 9 bases identical to TRBD1. Trimming at V came to 3 bases and at J to 2 bases, leaving 4 bases not matched to a gene. CDR1 is SNHLY and CDR2 is FYNNEI in the germline V gene. The CDR3 spans 15 residues.

This rearrangement joins TRBV21-1 to TRBJ2-7; TRBD1, as called in the table, went unchecked against the DNA. TRBV21-1 constitutes a pseudogene. The CDR3 consists of 18 residues. CDR3 loop: CASSNQLFRTGSPYEQYF. The DNA of the CDR3 is TGTGCCAGCAGCAATCAATTGTTCAGGACAGGGAGTCCCTACGAGCAGTACTTC.